This is a list of T cell receptor beta chains from one sample in a study of CD8 T cells in ankylosing spondylitis. TCRdb itself ran the 5' RACE reads through MiXCR, one entry per CDR3 protein. The sample includes about 250,000 distinct CDR3 sequences, roughly a tenth of them seen just once. The sequenced sample was blood, either unsorted or a sorted T cell fraction (not recorded which). Receptors were obtained from a male donor with ankylosing spondylitis or in good health (not recorded which). CDR3s include the opening cysteine and the closing phenylalanine or tryptophan. A D gene is named only where the DNA matches it firmly. Some rows have no size entry. The others give once, few or many, or a class for an expanded clone.

V,D,size,CDR3
TRBV4-2,.,many,CASSQGRIATNEKLFF
TRBV20-1,.,many,CSARDGTSTDTQYF
TRBV20-1,.,.,CSASPGTARADTQYF
TRBV19,.,many,CASSISRAAFNTEAFF
TRBV12-3/TRBV12-4,TRBD2,.,CASSAGGLRYNEQFF
TRBV4-2,TRBD2,many,CASSLKGTAGGPEGTQYF
TRBV6-6,.,.,CASSEGREAFF
TRBV20-1,TRBD2,.,CSASQLAGGLYPSYEQYF
TRBV20-1,.,many,CSPLGTYYTEAFF
TRBV18,.,.,CASSPPVSVNTEAFF
TRBV6-1,.,.,CASLLETQYF
TRBV18,TRBD1,many,CASSLKDRRSTEAFF
TRBV9,.,many,CASSLFLDKAFF
TRBV7-2,TRBD1,few,CASSRDRGKISPLHF
TRBV30,.,.,CACAREMADTQYF
TRBV20-1,TRBD1,many,CSAASGTGAGNTIYF
TRBV10-3,.,many,CAISEKGTTDTQYF
TRBV4-1,TRBD2,many,CASSQDREGEGTDTQYF
TRBV20-1,.,few,CSARGTDGTGELFF
TRBV20-1,TRBD2,many,CSARDQTSGGAGDIQYF